Presented here are 3 T cell receptor beta chains from one specimen sequenced in a study of blood T cell repertoires in COVID-19. The repertoire was sequenced with immunoSEQ multiplex PCR; TCRdb's copy has only in-frame clones and lacks some. The sample gives 540,000 or so clones, roughly 91% of which show up once; roughly 8.3% is in the top ten. The source material was peripheral blood. The source is a woman in her fifties or sixties with COVID-19, enrolled during active disease.

The DNA of the CDR3 is TGTGCCAGCGCGGCCGAGGGGGCAAAGGATTCACCCCTCCACTTT. It specifies CASAAEGAKDSPLHF. V usage is TRBV9 and J usage is TRBJ1-6; 7 bases align to TRBD1. With V trimmed by 7 bases and J by 8 bases, 12 bases remained unmatched. The CDR3 covers 15 residues. The germline CDR1 and CDR2 sequences are SGDLS and YYNGEE.

This chain uses TRBV4-1 with TRBJ1-3; 8 bases agree with TRBD1. Germline-derived CDR1 and CDR2 are MGHRA and YSYEKL. This CDR3 region has 17 residues. V shed 3 bases and J 3 bases; nucleotides not matched to a gene: 10. The CDR3 region is CASSQVYQGAVGNTIYF. The CDR3 DNA is TGCGCCAGCAGCCAGGTGTATCAGGGGGCCGTTGGAAACACCATATATTTT.

The chain recombines TRBV2 with TRBJ1-2, with D hard to call. There are 15 residues in the CDR3. V lost 1 base and J 0 bases, leaving 9 bases between the germline ends. In germline, CDR1 is SNHLY, CDR2 FYNNEI. CDR3 bases: TGTGCCAGCAGTGAAGTGTCAGTTTCTAACTATGGCTACACCTTC. This sequence encodes CASSEVSVSNYGYTF.